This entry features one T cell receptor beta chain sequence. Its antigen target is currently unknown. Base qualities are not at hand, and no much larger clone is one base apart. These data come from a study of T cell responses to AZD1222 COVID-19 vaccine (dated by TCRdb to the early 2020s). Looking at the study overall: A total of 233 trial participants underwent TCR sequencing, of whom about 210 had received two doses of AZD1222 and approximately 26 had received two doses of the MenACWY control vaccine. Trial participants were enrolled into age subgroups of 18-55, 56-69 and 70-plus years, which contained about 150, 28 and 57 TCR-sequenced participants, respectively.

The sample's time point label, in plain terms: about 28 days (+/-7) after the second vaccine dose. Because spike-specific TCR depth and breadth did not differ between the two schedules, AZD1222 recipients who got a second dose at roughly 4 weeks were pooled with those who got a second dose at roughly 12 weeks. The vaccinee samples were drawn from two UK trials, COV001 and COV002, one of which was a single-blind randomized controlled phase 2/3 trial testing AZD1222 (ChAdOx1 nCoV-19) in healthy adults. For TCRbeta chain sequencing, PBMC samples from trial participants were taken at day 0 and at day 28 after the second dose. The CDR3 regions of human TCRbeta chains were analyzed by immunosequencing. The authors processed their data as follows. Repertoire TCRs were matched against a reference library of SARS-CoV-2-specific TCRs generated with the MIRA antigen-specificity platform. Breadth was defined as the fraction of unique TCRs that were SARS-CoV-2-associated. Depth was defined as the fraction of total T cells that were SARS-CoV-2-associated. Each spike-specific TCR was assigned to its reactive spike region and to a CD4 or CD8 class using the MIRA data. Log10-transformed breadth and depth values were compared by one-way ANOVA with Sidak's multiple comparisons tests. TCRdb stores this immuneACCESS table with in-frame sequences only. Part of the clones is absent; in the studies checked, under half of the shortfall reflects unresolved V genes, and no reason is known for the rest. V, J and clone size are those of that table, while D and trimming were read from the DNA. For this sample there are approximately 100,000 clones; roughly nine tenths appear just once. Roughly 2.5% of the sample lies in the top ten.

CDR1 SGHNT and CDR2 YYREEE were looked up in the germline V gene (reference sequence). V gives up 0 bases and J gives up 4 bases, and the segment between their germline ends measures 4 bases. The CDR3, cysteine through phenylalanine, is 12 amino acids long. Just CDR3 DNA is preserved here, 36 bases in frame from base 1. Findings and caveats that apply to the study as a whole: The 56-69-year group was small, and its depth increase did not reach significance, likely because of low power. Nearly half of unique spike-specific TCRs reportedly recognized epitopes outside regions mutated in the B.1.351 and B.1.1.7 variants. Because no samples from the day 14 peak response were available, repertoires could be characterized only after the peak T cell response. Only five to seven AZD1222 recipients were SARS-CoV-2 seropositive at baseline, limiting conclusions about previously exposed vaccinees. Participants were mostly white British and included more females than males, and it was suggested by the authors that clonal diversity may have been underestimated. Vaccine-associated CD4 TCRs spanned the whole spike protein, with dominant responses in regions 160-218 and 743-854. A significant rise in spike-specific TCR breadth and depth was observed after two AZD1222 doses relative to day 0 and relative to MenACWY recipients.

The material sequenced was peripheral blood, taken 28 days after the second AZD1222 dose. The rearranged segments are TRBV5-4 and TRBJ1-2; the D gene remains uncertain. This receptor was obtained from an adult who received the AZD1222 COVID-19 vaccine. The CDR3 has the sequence CASSLESYGYTF. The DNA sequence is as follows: TGTGCCAGCAGCTTGGAGAGCTATGGCTACACCTTC.